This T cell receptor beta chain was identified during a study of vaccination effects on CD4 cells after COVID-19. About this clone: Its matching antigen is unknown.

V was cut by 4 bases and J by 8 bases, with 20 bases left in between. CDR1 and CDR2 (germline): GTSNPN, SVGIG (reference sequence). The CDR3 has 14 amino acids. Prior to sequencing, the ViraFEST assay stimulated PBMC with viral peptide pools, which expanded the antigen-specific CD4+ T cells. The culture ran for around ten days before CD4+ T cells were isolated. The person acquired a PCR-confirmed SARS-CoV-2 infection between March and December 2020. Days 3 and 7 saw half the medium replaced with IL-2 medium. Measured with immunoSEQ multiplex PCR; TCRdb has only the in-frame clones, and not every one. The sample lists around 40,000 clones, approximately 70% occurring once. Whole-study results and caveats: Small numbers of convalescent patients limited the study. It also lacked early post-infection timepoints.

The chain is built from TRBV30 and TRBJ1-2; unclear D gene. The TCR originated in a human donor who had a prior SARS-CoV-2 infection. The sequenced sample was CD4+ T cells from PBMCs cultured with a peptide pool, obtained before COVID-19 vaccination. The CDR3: CAWIPLPRAGGYTF. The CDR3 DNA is TGTGCCTGGATTCCTCTCCCTCGGGCGGGCGGCTACACCTTC.